This T cell receptor (beta chain) was identified in a study of blood T cell repertoires in COVID-19. Study-level background: Acute and convalescent COVID-19 specimens originated in the United States, Italy and Spain. Sample material is recorded as cDNA or gDNA derived from T cells, B-cell-depleted T cells, or PBMCs.

Germline V gives CDR1 SGHNT, CDR2 YYREEE (reference sequence). The V end lost 2 bases, the J end lost 3 bases, and 15 bases lay between the germline ends. The CDR3 sequence is 16 residues long. Per the study methods: Quantification of nucleated cells was approximated via reference gene primer amplification. TCRdb keeps only in-frame clones here, not all; method: immunoSEQ multiplex PCR. V and J calls and clone size are as listed in that table; D and trimming were resolved from the DNA. The table shows 100,000 or so clones, with 75% to 90% occurring only once. The chain is built from TRBV5-4 and TRBJ2-1; a weak D match, TRBD2 (5 bases). The source material was peripheral blood. This clonotype was obtained from a human donor in a cohort sampled during active COVID-19. CDR3 sequence (DNA): TGTGCCAGCAGCTTCCGGTTTGGGGAGATCTACAATGAGCAGTTCTTC. As protein: CASSFRFGEIYNEQFF.